This note documents a single T cell receptor beta chain sequence. Its antigen is still unknown. The data are from a study of cytomegalovirus exposure and HLA in healthy donors. Whole-study results and caveats: Cytomegalovirus status, reportedly, was diagnosed with high specificity and sensitivity by the classifier. Researchers counted 164 TCR beta chains as cytomegalovirus-associated. Data from an earlier analysis indicated that most TCR beta V segments were productive either about 87% or about 30% of the time.

The V gene end was trimmed by 5 bases and the J gene end by 8 bases; junction bases not matched to a gene: 16. The CDR3 contains 18 residues. Germline CDR1 SEHNR, CDR2 FQNEAQ (reference sequence). The PCR had 60 Vbeta and 13 Jbeta primers. Assay: immunoSEQ multiplex PCR; the TCRdb copy retains only in-frame clones and omits some. The table has approximately 140,000 clones, 76% seen once. V is TRBV7-9 and J is TRBJ2-1; 12 bases agree with TRBD2. Sample: PBMCs. The TCR sequence derives from a man in his late teens or twenties in good health and CMV-seronegative. The DNA of the CDR3 is TGTGCCAGCAGCGAGTTAAGGACTAGCGGGGATACGAGAGATGAGCAGTTCTTC. It specifies CASSELRTSGDTRDEQFF.